Given below is one T cell receptor (beta chain) in context. Its antigen remains unknown. The CDR3 totals 15 residues. Between the trimmed V and J ends, which lost 6 bases and 7 bases, there was a span of 18 bases. This specimen comes from a study of T cell repertoires in cytomegalovirus infection. In the study overall: A matching HLA type, together with CMV infection, was signaled by public TCR beta signatures.

Notes on the study in general: Pooled public TCR beta family frequency picked out CMV carriers with the relevant HLA. The ex vivo response was dominated by HLA-C-restricted CMV-specific TCR beta clonotypes.

TCRdb passed the reads through MiXCR, listing each CDR3 protein once. The sample has hundreds of thousands of distinct CDR3 sequences, 40% to 50% seen once. The TCR was taken from a human donor in good health (CMV status not recorded). Some clones in this sample may be carry-over from other donors' samples. The chain joins TRBV12-3 or TRBV12-4 to TRBJ2-2; D call uncertain. The material sequenced was cultured PBMCs, taken from culture after CMV antigen stimulation. This chain's CDR3 is CASSAPGSSNGELFF. CDR3 sequence (DNA): TGTGCCAGCAGCGCTCCGGGTTCCTCCAACGGGGAGCTGTTTTTT.